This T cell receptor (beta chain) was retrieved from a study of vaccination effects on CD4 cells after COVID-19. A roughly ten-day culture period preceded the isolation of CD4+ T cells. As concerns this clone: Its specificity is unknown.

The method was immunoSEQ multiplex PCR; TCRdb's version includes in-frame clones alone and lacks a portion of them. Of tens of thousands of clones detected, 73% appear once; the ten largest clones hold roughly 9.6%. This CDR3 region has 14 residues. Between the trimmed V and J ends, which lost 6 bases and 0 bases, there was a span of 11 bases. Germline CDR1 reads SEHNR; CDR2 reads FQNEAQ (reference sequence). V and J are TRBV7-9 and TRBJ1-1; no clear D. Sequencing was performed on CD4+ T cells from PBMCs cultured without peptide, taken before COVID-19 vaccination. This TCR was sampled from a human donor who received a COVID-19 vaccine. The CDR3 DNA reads TGTGCCAGCAGGTACGACACCGTGAACACTGAAGCTTTCTTT. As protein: CASRYDTVNTEAFF.